This T cell receptor (beta chain) was identified in a study of blood T cell repertoires in COVID-19. The repertoire was sequenced with immunoSEQ multiplex PCR; TCRdb's copy has only in-frame clones and lacks some. Of approximately 400,000 clones in the sample, 88% were seen once. The CDR3 is made up of 16 amino acids. The V and J ends lost 0 bases and 4 bases respectively, with 16 bases between them. Per the germline V gene, CDR1 is SGDLS and CDR2 is YYNGEE. The TCR comes from a woman in her late teens or twenties who had recovered from COVID-19. The sample taken for sequencing was PBMCs or T cells enriched from blood (not recorded which). This chain connects TRBV9 to TRBJ2-5; TRBD2 might be the D (7 bases). This CDR3 reads CASSVGLEGGAETQYF. The CDR3 coding sequence is TGTGCCAGCAGCGTAGGGCTTGAGGGGGGGGCAGAGACCCAGTACTTC.